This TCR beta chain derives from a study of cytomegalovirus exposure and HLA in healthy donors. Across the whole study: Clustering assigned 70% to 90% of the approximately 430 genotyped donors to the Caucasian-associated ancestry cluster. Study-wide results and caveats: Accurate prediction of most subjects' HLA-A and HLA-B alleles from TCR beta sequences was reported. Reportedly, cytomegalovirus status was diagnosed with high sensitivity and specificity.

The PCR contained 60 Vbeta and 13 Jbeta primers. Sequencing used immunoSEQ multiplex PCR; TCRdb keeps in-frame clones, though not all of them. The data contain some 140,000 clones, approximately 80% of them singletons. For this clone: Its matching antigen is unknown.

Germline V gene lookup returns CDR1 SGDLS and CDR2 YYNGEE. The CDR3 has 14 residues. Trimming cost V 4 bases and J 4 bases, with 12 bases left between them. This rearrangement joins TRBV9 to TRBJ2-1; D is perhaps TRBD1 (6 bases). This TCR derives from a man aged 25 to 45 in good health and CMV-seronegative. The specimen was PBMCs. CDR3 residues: CASSFGQGYNEQFF. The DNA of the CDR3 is TGTGCCAGCAGCTTTGGGCAGGGGTACAATGAGCAGTTCTTC.